The 25 T cell receptor beta chains below come from one sample, sequenced in a study of shared clonotypes between healthy human individuals. Method: immunoSEQ multiplex PCR; TCRdb's copy keeps in-frame clones and lacks some. Of 1,100,000 or so clones listed, roughly 74% were seen once; the top ten hold 0.5% to 0.6%. Sequencing was performed on memory CD4+ T cells from PBMCs. Subset reported: CD45RA-negative fraction. All receptors derive from a man aged 18 to 29 in good health. Some clones in this sample may be carry-over from other donors' samples.

This clone was counted a single time. This chain connects TRBV7-2 to TRBJ1-1; TRBD1 agrees at 7 bases. The CDR3 totals 17 residues. Losses at the gene ends were 5 bases for V and 0 bases for J; bases not matched to a gene: 12. Germline CDR1 SGHTA, CDR2 FQGNSA. The CDR3 here is CASSPQGGDSMNTEAFF. As DNA, the CDR3 is TGTGCCAGCAGCCCCCAGGGGGGGGATAGCATGAACACTGAAGCTTTCTTT.

The V and J genes are TRBV2 and TRBJ2-7; D possibly uses TRBD1 or TRBD2 (5 bases each). V lost 6 bases, J lost 8 bases, and 23 bases lay in between. The germline V gene has CDR1 SNHLY and CDR2 FYNNEI. There are 15 residues in the CDR3. This CDR3 is CASRIDGDGPTKQYF. CDR3 DNA sequence: TGTGCCAGCAGAATTGATGGGGACGGTCCTACGAAGCAGTACTTC.

This chain links TRBV19 with TRBJ2-3; a weak D match, TRBD2 (6 bases). This CDR3 contains 16 residues. CDR1 and CDR2 from the germline V gene are LNHDA and SQIVND (reference sequence). V lost 3 bases, J lost 1 base, and 14 bases lay in between. DNA of the CDR3: TGTGCCAGTAGTATCCAACTCTCGGGAGGCACAGATACGCAGTATTTT. Translated, it gives CASSIQLSGGTDTQYF.

This clone showed up just once. The chain couples TRBV29-1 to TRBJ1-2, with 9 bases identical to TRBD1. Germline lookup yields CDR1 SQVTM and CDR2 ANQGSEA. The J segment lost 4 bases and the V segment lost 4 bases, leaving 4 bases of the junction unmatched. CDR3 length: 13 residues. CDR3 region: CSVATGGGYGYTF. The CDR3 DNA is TGCAGCGTTGCAACAGGGGGCGGCTATGGCTACACCTTC. Filled out from reference TRBV29-1 and TRBJ1-2, the complete variable domain reads SAVISQKPSRDICQRGTSLTIQCQVDSQVTMMFWYRQQPGQSLTLIATANQGSEATYESGFVIDKFPISRPNLTFSTLTVSNMSPEDSSIYLCSVATGGGYGYTFGSGTRLTVV.

CDR3 residues: CAIRARDRVTDTQYF. In DNA form, the CDR3 reads TGTGCCATCAGGGCCCGGGACAGGGTCACAGATACGCAGTATTTT. The rearrangement links TRBV10-3 to TRBJ2-3, with 9 bases fitting TRBD1. J gave up 2 bases and V 6 bases, and 6 bases lay outside the gene matches. CDR1 is ENHRY, CDR2 SYGVKD, per germline. The CDR3 spans 15 residues.

The chain joins TRBV12-2 to TRBJ2-7. TRBV12-2 is reported as a pseudogene. This CDR3 is 16 amino acids long. The CDR3 sequence is CASRFGAAAPVGEQYF. The CDR3 region has the DNA TGTGCAAGTCGCTTTGGCGCTGCAGCGCCGGTGGGGGAGCAGTACTTC.

This clone was seen a handful of times. The V and J genes are TRBV5-3 and TRBJ2-1, with D perhaps TRBD2 (6 bases). Being an ORF, TRBV5-3 has a function that is uncertain. V lost 4 bases and J 9 bases, leaving 20 bases between the germline ends. This CDR3 spans 15 amino acids. The CDR3 sequence is CARSGIQEGRFEQFF. In nucleotides, the CDR3 is TGTGCCAGAAGCGGGATTCAGGAGGGCCGGTTTGAGCAGTTCTTC.

The rearrangement joins TRBV7-9 to TRBJ1-1, with 8 positions matching TRBD1. After removal of 3 bases from V and 5 bases from J, the junction contained 8 bases not matched to a gene. CDR3 length: 15 amino acids. CDR1 is SEHNR and CDR2 is FQNEAQ in the germline V gene (reference sequence). As DNA, the CDR3 is TGTGCCAGCAGCTTGGCAGGGGGCTCATGGACTGAAGCTTTCTTT. It encodes CASSLAGGSWTEAFF.

The CDR3 protein is CASSQGTVNYGYTF. In nucleotides, the CDR3 is TGCGCCAGCAGCCAAGGGACAGTTAACTATGGCTACACCTTC. The J gene is TRBJ1-2, the V gene TRBV5-1; 7 bases are a match to TRBD1. This CDR3 has 14 residues. The V segment lost 4 bases and the J segment 1 base; nucleotides outside the gene matches: 4. CDR1 and CDR2 (germline): SGHRS, YFSETQ.

The V call is TRBV28, the J call TRBJ2-7; a weak D match, TRBD1 (5 bases). This CDR3 contains 14 residues. Germline V gene data show CDR1 as MDHEN and CDR2 as SYDVKM. Trimming stripped 3 bases from V and 0 bases from J, with 9 bases between. In DNA, the CDR3 is TGTGCCAGCAGTTTCGTTACAGGCTCCTACGAGCAGTACTTC. The encoded protein is CASSFVTGSYEQYF.

This chain connects TRBV18 to TRBJ2-1; the D gene is possibly TRBD2 (5 bases). V lost 3 bases to trimming and J lost 0 bases, with 9 bases between them. The CDR3 consists of 15 residues. Looked up from germline, CDR1 is KGHSH and CDR2 is LQKENI. In DNA form, the CDR3 reads TGTGCCAGCTCACCTAGCGCCAGCTCCTACAATGAGCAGTTCTTC. It translates to CASSPSASSYNEQFF.

The table lists this clone with a few counts. This CDR3 is CAGYGRISLGYGYTF. As DNA, the CDR3 is TGTGCCGGCTACGGACGTATCTCGCTGGGCTATGGCTACACCTTC. J is TRBJ1-2 and V is TRBV28; D gene unclear. Germline CDR1 reads MDHEN; CDR2 reads SYDVKM. The CDR3 extends over 15 amino acids. Trimming pared 11 bases from V and 4 bases from J, leaving 23 bases between.

V and J are TRBV6-5 and TRBJ1-2, with D possibly matching TRBD1 (6 bases). The CDR3 consists of 15 residues. CDR1 MNHEY and CDR2 SVGAGI come from the germline V gene. V was cut by 2 bases and J by 4 bases, with 14 bases left in between. Here the CDR3 reads CASSYREQGGYGYTF. The CDR3 DNA reads as TGTGCCAGCAGTTACAGGGAACAGGGAGGCTATGGCTACACCTTC.

A remark on this clone: In the same sample, other DNA sequences code for this CDR3. This sequence joins TRBV6-1 and TRBJ2-5; 8 bases line up with TRBD1. Germline values: CDR1 MNHNS, CDR2 SASEGT. This CDR3 has 13 amino acids. V was pared by 4 bases and J by 4 bases, with 2 bases of the junction left unmatched. CDR3 region: CASSGGQGETQYF. CDR3 coding DNA: TGTGCCAGCAGTGGTGGACAGGGAGAGACCCAGTACTTC.

The chain is built from TRBV11-2 and TRBJ2-6; TRBD1 might be the D (5 bases). This CDR3 comprises 16 residues. Germline loops: CDR1 SGHAT, CDR2 FQNNGV. The ends were cut back, 7 bases at V and 4 bases at J, with 17 bases in the middle. Here the CDR3 reads CASTNRPTGGANVLTF. The CDR3 DNA is TGTGCCAGCACGAACAGGCCCACTGGGGGGGCCAACGTCCTGACTTTC.

This chain links TRBV7-3 with TRBJ2-1; 8 nucleotides line up with TRBD2. Losses at the gene ends were 2 bases for V and 9 bases for J; bases not matched to a gene: 9. The CDR3 extends over 15 amino acids. Germline V lookup: CDR1 SGHTA, CDR2 FQGTGA. The chain's CDR3 is CASSLLAGGGSEQFF. CDR3 in DNA: TGTGCCAGCAGCTTACTGGCGGGAGGTGGGAGTGAGCAGTTCTTC.

The genes are TRBV4-3 and TRBJ1-1, with D uncertain. The germline gives CDR1 LGHNA, CDR2 YSLEER. The V end was cut by 2 bases, the J end by 0 bases, with 4 bases between. This CDR3 has 13 amino acids. The CDR3: CASSQQMNTEAFF. As DNA, the CDR3 is TGCGCCAGCAGCCAACAGATGAACACTGAAGCTTTCTTT.

The chain has TRBV21-1 and TRBJ2-7; TRBD2 is the table's D call and was not checked against the DNA. TRBV21-1 is reported as a pseudogene. CDR3 length: 20 amino acids. CDR3 sequence reads: CASSKGWAGTSGTSTYEQYF. Here the CDR3 DNA reads TGTGCCAGCAGCAAAGGGTGGGCCGGGACCTCCGGGACTAGCACCTACGAGCAGTACTTC.

The rearrangement links TRBV29-1 to TRBJ2-5, with D hard to call. The CDR3 length is 13 residues. Germline loops: CDR1 SQVTM, CDR2 ANQGSEA. V was trimmed by 3 bases and J by 5 bases, leaving 13 bases between them. The CDR3, as DNA: TGCAGCGTTGAGCGGAACCTGGACGAGACCCAGTACTTC. Its protein product is CSVERNLDETQYF.

The chain carries TRBV6-1 and TRBJ2-7; 8 bases are shared with TRBD1. Germline CDR1 is MNHNS and CDR2 is SASEGT. The CDR3 loop spans 13 amino acids. Germline trimming cut 4 bases from V and 5 bases from J; bases unmatched to any gene: 4. The CDR3 loop is CASSARQGNEQYF. The CDR3 nucleotides read TGTGCCAGCAGTGCAAGACAGGGGAACGAGCAGTACTTC.

This sequence joins TRBV7-9 and TRBJ1-4; TRBD1 agrees at 7 bases. CDR1 and CDR2 (germline): SEHNR, FQNEAQ (reference sequence). V shed 1 base and J 10 bases; nucleotides not matched to a gene: 6. The length of the CDR3 is 14 residues. DNA of the CDR3: TGTGCCAGCAGCTTAGACAGGGGCAGTGGAAAACTGTTTTTT. It translates to CASSLDRGSGKLFF.

This chain uses TRBV29-1 with TRBJ2-3, with TRBD2 identical over 9 bases. Germline CDR1 and CDR2: SQVTM and ANQGSEA. The V gene end was trimmed by 6 bases and the J gene end by 2 bases; junction bases not matched to a gene: 9. This CDR3 contains 15 residues. CDR3 protein: CSVGLAQQFTDTQYF. Written as DNA, the CDR3 is TGCAGCGTCGGACTAGCGCAGCAATTCACAGATACGCAGTATTTT.

CDR3 in DNA: TGTGCCAGCAGCTCCCGACAGGGGAGGGACGAGCAGTACTTC. It yields the protein CASSSRQGRDEQYF. This sequence joins TRBV11-2 and TRBJ2-7; D possibly corresponds to TRBD1 (8 bases). CDR1 SGHAT and CDR2 FQNNGV come from the germline V gene. This CDR3 is built from 14 residues. V dropped 4 bases and J dropped 5 bases, with 15 bases sitting between them.

The chain links TRBV29-1 to TRBJ1-1; perhaps TRBD1 as D (5 bases). The CDR3 length is 14 residues. Trimming shortened V by 7 bases and J by 6 bases, and 21 bases separated the two germline ends. Germline CDR1 reads SQVTM; CDR2 reads ANQGSEA. CDR3: CSADPGWGIAEAFF. The CDR3 DNA reads TGCAGCGCCGATCCAGGTTGGGGGATTGCTGAAGCTTTCTTT.

This chain joins TRBV27 and TRBJ2-7; 8 positions match TRBD1. V was clipped by 4 bases and J by 0 bases; unmatched bases: 14. CDR3 length: 18 amino acids. Germline V CDR1 and CDR2: MNHEY, SMNVEV (reference sequence). The CDR3 here is CASSSVWYRGCLSYEQYF. The CDR3 DNA is TGTGCCAGCAGTTCCGTATGGTACAGGGGGTGTCTCTCCTACGAGCAGTACTTC.